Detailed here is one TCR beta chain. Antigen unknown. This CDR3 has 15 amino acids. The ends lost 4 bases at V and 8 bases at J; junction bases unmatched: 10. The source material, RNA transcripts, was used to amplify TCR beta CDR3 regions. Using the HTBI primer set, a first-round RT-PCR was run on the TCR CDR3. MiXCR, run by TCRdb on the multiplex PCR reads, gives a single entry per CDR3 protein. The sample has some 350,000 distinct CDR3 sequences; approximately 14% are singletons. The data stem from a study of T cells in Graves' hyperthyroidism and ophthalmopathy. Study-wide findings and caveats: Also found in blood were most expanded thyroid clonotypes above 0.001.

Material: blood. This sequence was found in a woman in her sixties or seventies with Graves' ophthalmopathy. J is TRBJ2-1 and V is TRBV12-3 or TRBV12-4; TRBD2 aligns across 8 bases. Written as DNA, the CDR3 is TGTGCCAGCAGTTATAGCGGGATAAGAAACGATGAGCAGTTCTTC. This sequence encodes CASSYSGIRNDEQFF.